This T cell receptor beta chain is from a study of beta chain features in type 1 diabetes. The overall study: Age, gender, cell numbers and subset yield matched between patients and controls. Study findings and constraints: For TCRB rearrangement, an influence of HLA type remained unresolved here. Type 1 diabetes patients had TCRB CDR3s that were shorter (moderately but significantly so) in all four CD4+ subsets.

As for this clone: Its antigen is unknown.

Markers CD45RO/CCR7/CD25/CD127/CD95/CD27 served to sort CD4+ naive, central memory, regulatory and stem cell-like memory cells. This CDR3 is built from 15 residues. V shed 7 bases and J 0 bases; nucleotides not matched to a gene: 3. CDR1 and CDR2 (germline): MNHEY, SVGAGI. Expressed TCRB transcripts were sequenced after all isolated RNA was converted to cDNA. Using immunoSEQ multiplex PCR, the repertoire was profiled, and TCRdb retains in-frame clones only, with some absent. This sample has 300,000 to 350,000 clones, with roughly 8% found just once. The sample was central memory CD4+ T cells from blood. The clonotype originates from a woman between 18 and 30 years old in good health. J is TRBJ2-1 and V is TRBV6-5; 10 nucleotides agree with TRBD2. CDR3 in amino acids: CASNLAGASYNEQFF. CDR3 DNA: TGTGCCAGCAACCTAGCGGGAGCCTCCTACAATGAGCAGTTCTTC.